Listed below are T cell receptor beta chains from one sample, sequenced in a study of blood T cell repertoires in COVID-19. Using immunoSEQ multiplex PCR, the repertoire was profiled, and TCRdb retains in-frame clones only, with some absent. This sample carries around 210,000 clones, 80% to 90% of them seen once, and the ten largest clones take 13%. Sequencing used peripheral blood. These receptors were taken from a human donor in a cohort sampled during active COVID-19. The conserved cysteine and the conserved F or W are not part of the CDR3 here.

>TRBJ1-2|TRBV2
ASGFGQGNGYT
>TRBJ1-2|TRBV28
ASSLFLAGAFRDGYT
>TRBJ1-5|TRBV2
ASSDKNRDNQPQH
>TRBJ2-1|TRBV11-1
ASSLLGTSDNEQF
>TRBJ2-5|TRBV5-1
ASSPRPQVKETQY
>TRBJ2-1|TRBV27
ASRATSGSLNEQF
>TRBJ2-7|TRBV10-2
ASGGHLAATYEQY
>TRBJ1-2|TRBV7-9
ASSSRTGATVGYT
>TRBJ2-7|TRBV15
ATSRDGETGPYEQY
>TRBJ2-3|TRBV27
ASSSGYTDTQY
>TRBJ1-1|TRBV19
ASNYREGTEAF
>TRBJ2-5|TRBV3-1/TRBV3-2
ASSQGTKETQY
>TRBJ1-4|TRBV5-5
ASSLSGQAEKLF
>TRBJ1-5|TRBV6-2/TRBV6-3
ASSYSRDLPYSNQPQH
>TRBJ2-7|TRBV30
AWDRGNEQY
>TRBJ2-1|TRBV5-8
ASSRWASGNRAEQF
>TRBJ1-1|TRBV4-2
ASSRRDFFNTEAF
>TRBJ2-3|TRBV3-1/TRBV3-2
ASSQLGRSTDTQY
>TRBJ2-3|TRBV7-2
ASSPRTSRSTDTQY
>TRBJ2-5|TRBV7-6
ASSLRVRGRQETQY
>TRBJ2-7|TRBV4-1
ASSQKTSEGLAHYEQY
>TRBJ1-6|TRBV3-1/TRBV3-2
ASGLSYNSPLH